The 31 T cell receptor beta chains below were found in one sample sequenced in a study of blood T cell repertoires in COVID-19. Here immunoSEQ multiplex PCR was the method, and the copy in TCRdb shows in-frame clones only, minus some. This sample yields about 200,000 clones, of which roughly four fifths are seen a single time; 6.5% to 9% belongs to the top ten. The sequencing input was peripheral blood. All receptors derive from a woman between 50 and 59 years old with active or convalescent COVID-19.

CDR3 nucleotides: TGTGCCAGCACCTCCATGCCGGGAGCGAACACTGAAGCTTTCTTT. Its translation is CASTSMPGANTEAFF. The J gene is TRBJ1-1, the V gene TRBV2; no clear D. The CDR3 covers 15 residues. Trimming stripped 7 bases from V and 1 base from J, with 16 bases between. From germline, CDR1 is SNHLY and CDR2 FYNNEI.

The chain couples TRBV6-5 to TRBJ2-3; TRBD1 aligns across 7 bases. The V and J ends lost 9 bases and 0 bases, in that order; junction bases with no gene match: 9. The germline V gene has CDR1 MNHEY and CDR2 SVGAGI. The CDR3 sequence is 15 residues long. The CDR3, as DNA: TGTGCCAGTGAAGGGGGCGTGGGAAGCACAGATACGCAGTATTTT. As protein: CASEGGVGSTDTQYF.

This chain joins TRBV6-5 and TRBJ1-4; 8 nucleotides line up with TRBD1. Germline CDR1 is MNHEY and CDR2 is SVGAGI. The V segment lost 6 bases and the J segment 4 bases; nucleotides outside the gene matches: 7. The CDR3 runs 15 residues. CDR3 sequence reads: CASRVRTGSNEKLFF. Here the CDR3 DNA reads TGTGCCAGCAGGGTCCGGACAGGGAGTAATGAAAAACTGTTTTTT.

The chain has TRBV6-6 and TRBJ2-1; 9 nucleotides line up with TRBD1. Germline V gene lookup returns CDR1 MNHNY and CDR2 SVGAGI (reference sequence). The trim removed 6 bases at V and 7 bases at J, leaving 7 bases unmatched. The CDR3 loop spans 14 amino acids. The DNA of the CDR3 is TGTGCCAGCAGAAGGGACAGGGTAAAGAATGAGCAGTTCTTC. This encodes CASRRDRVKNEQFF.

This chain uses TRBV6-5 with TRBJ2-7; D perhaps matches TRBD1 (6 bases). Germline CDR1 reads MNHEY; CDR2 reads SVGAGI. The CDR3 length is 13 residues. V shed 6 bases and J shed 7 bases, with 16 bases lying between them. CDR3 DNA: TGTGCCAGCAGGAAAACCGGGACAAGAGAGCAGTACGTC. Amino acid sequence: CASRKTGTREQYV.

The table lists this clone with a count of one. V is TRBV5-6 and J is TRBJ1-2, with unresolved D. The CDR3 totals 13 residues. Trimming stripped 6 bases from V and 8 bases from J, with 17 bases between. From germline, CDR1 is SGHDT and CDR2 YYEEEE. The chain's CDR3 is CASTAIALGGYTF. The DNA for the CDR3 is TGTGCCAGCACCGCAATAGCTCTTGGCGGCTACACCTTC.

The V gene is TRBV5-4, the J gene TRBJ2-3; D possibly corresponds to TRBD1 (6 bases). The germline CDR1 and CDR2 sequences are SGHNT and YYREEE (reference sequence). The CDR3 spans 19 residues. V was shortened by 7 bases and J by 0 bases, with 27 bases between the two germline ends. The DNA of the CDR3 is TGTGCCAGCCAGCTTTACGTACCCACAGGGAATCCTAGCACAGATACGCAGTATTTT. Encoded protein: CASQLYVPTGNPSTDTQYF.

The chain carries TRBV27 and TRBJ2-3, with TRBD2 identical over 11 bases. Germline CDR1 MNHEY, CDR2 SMNVEV (reference sequence). V lost 4 bases to trimming and J lost 10 bases; unmatched junction nucleotides: 10. CDR3 length: 15 residues. The CDR3 spells CASSSSGTSGSAQYF. As DNA, the CDR3 is TGTGCCAGCAGTTCCTCCGGGACTAGCGGTTCGGCGCAGTATTTT.

The chain combines TRBV7-2 with TRBJ1-4; TRBD1 aligns across 8 bases. This CDR3 has 16 amino acids. Trimming cost V 6 bases and J 5 bases; bases outside gene matches: 11. Germline V gene data show CDR1 as SGHTA and CDR2 as FQGNSA. CDR3 region: CASSSRTGKRNEKLFF. As DNA, the CDR3 is TGTGCCAGCAGTTCCCGGACAGGGAAAAGAAATGAAAAACTGTTTTTT.

The rearrangement links TRBV6-1 to TRBJ2-1; D may be TRBD2 (5 bases). Trimming stripped 1 base from V and 0 bases from J, with 7 bases between. The CDR3 runs 15 residues. CDR1 is MNHNS, CDR2 SASEGT, per germline. CDR3 sequence reads: CASSEDRDSYNEQFF. The CDR3 DNA sequence: TGTGCCAGCAGTGAAGATCGGGACTCCTACAATGAGCAGTTCTTC.

There are a few counts of this clone. J is TRBJ1-1 and V is TRBV7-6; D is possibly TRBD1 (6 bases). Trimming removed 8 bases at V and 0 bases at J, with 10 bases between. This CDR3 comprises 13 residues. CDR1 is SGHVS and CDR2 is FNYEAQ in the germline V gene. CDR3 sequence: CASQGTLNTEAFF. As DNA, the CDR3 is TGTGCCAGCCAAGGGACATTGAACACTGAAGCTTTCTTT. Drawing the rest from reference TRBV7-6 and TRBJ1-1, the complete variable domain is GAGVSQSPRYKVTKRGQDVALRCDPISGHVSLYWYRQALGQGPEFLTYFNYEAQQDKSGLPNDRFSAERPEGSISTLTIQRTEQRDSAMYRCASQGTLNTEAFFGQGTRLTVV.

As concerns this clone: A much larger clonotype is one base distant, so this may be a read error. CDR3 sequence (DNA): TGTGCCAGCAGCTCAACTAACTATGGCTACACCTTC. Encoded protein: CASSSTNYGYTF. This sequence joins TRBV7-9 and TRBJ1-2, with D unclear. The length of the CDR3 is 12 residues. Trimming cost V 4 bases and J 0 bases, with 3 bases left between them. Germline lookup yields CDR1 SEHNR and CDR2 FQNEAQ (reference sequence).

This chain connects TRBV2 to TRBJ2-3; D is possibly TRBD1 (6 bases). Trimming left V 5 bases short and J 0 bases short, with 12 bases between. The CDR3 is made up of 15 amino acids. The germline CDR1 and CDR2 sequences are SNHLY and FYNNEI. The CDR3 DNA is TGTGCCAGCAGTCTATCGGACAGTAGCACAGATACGCAGTATTTT. It yields the protein CASSLSDSSTDTQYF.

The rearrangement joins TRBV5-6 to TRBJ2-2; the D gene is possibly TRBD2 (6 bases). This CDR3 has 17 amino acids. Deletions cut 0 bases from V and 5 bases from J, with 17 bases between. Germline assignment: CDR1 SGHDT and CDR2 YYEEEE. The CDR3 loop reads CASSLVGGGVGTGELFF. In DNA, the CDR3 is TGTGCCAGCAGCTTGGTAGGAGGCGGGGTTGGTACCGGGGAGCTGTTTTTT.

V is TRBV28 and J is TRBJ2-1; tentative D call: TRBD1 (5 bases). The V end lost 6 bases, the J end lost 6 bases, and 21 bases lay between the germline ends. The CDR3 loop spans 16 amino acids. The V gene's germline CDR1 is MDHEN and CDR2 SYDVKM. CDR3 DNA sequence: TGTGCCAGCAGCCCCGGAGCAGGGCCTTATGGCAATGAGCAGTTCTTC. Translating it yields CASSPGAGPYGNEQFF.

CDR3 DNA: TGTGCCAGCATGCGAAGCGGGGGTTCCTACAATGAGCAGTTCTTC. It encodes CASMRSGGSYNEQFF. The rearrangement joins TRBV2 to TRBJ2-1; 8 nucleotides agree with TRBD2. V was pared by 7 bases and J by 1 base, with 6 bases of the junction left unmatched. CDR3 length: 15 amino acids. Germline loops: CDR1 SNHLY, CDR2 FYNNEI.

As regards this clone: The sample carries other DNA sequences with the same CDR3. The chain employs TRBV19 and TRBJ2-1; 8 bases match TRBD1. Germline values: CDR1 LNHDA, CDR2 SQIVND (reference sequence). V lost 4 bases and J lost 4; bases outside the gene matches: 6. The CDR3 is made up of 15 amino acids. This chain's CDR3 is CASSTSGGRYNEQFF. The CDR3 DNA sequence: TGTGCCAGTAGTACTTCAGGGGGCCGGTACAATGAGCAGTTCTTC.

The V and J genes are TRBV3-1 (or the pseudogene TRBV3-2) and TRBJ2-7, with D perhaps TRBD2 (5 bases). V was pared by 2 bases and J by 4 bases, with 6 bases between. CDR1 and CDR2 (germline): LGHDT, YNNKEL (reference sequence). The CDR3 contains 12 residues. The CDR3 region has the DNA TGTGCCAGCAGCCAAAGGGAGTACGAGCAGTACTTC. It specifies CASSQREYEQYF.

The rearrangement links TRBV25-1 to TRBJ1-1; weak D call: TRBD1 (5 bases). Trimming pared 4 bases from V and 5 bases from J, leaving 14 bases between. The CDR3 has 14 amino acids. Germline loops: CDR1 MGHDK, CDR2 SYGVNS. CDR3 bases: TGTGCCAGCAGTGCGCTTGGGGCGCGAACTGAAGCTTTCTTT. Protein sequence: CASSALGARTEAFF.

This chain links TRBV14 with TRBJ2-1; TRBD2 agrees at 12 bases. CDR3 length: 18 residues. CDR1 is SGHDN and CDR2 is FVKESK in the germline V gene. Trimming removed 3 bases from V and 2 bases from J; junction bases left unmatched: 8. The CDR3 DNA sequence: TGTGCCAGCAGCCAGCTAGCGGGAGGGGCTAGGACCTACAATGAGCAGTTCTTC. Its protein is CASSQLAGGARTYNEQFF.

This chain links TRBV5-4 with TRBJ2-6; TRBD1 might be the D (6 bases). The CDR3 sequence is 18 residues long. Germline CDR1 reads SGHNT; CDR2 reads YYREEE (reference sequence). Trimming shortened V by 0 bases and J by 2 bases, and 15 bases separated the two germline ends. The CDR3 DNA sequence: TGTGCCAGCAGCTTGGGGGGGACACGAACCACTGGGGCCAACGTCCTGACTTTC. Its translation: CASSLGGTRTTGANVLTF.

This rearrangement joins TRBV6-4 to TRBJ2-3; possibly TRBD2 for D (5 bases). Germline lookup yields CDR1 MRHNA and CDR2 SNTAGT. This CDR3 comprises 16 residues. V shed 0 bases and J shed 2 bases, with 12 bases lying between them. CDR3 coding DNA: TGTGCCAGCAGTGACTCGGCTGGAGCGGCCACAGATACGCAGTATTTT. Translated, it gives CASSDSAGAATDTQYF.

This clone has only one observation. The chain recombines TRBV2 with TRBJ1-4, with D possibly TRBD1 on 5 matching bases. The ends were cut back, 4 bases at V and 2 bases at J, with 11 bases in the middle. The CDR3 runs 15 residues. The germline gives CDR1 SNHLY, CDR2 FYNNEI. The CDR3 region is CASSARGPTNEKLFF. The CDR3 coding sequence is TGTGCCAGCAGTGCTAGGGGCCCGACTAATGAAAAACTGTTTTTT.

This clone was seen many times. In DNA, the CDR3 is TGTGCCAGGACTAGCGGCACAGATACGCAGTATTTT. Translated, it gives CARTSGTDTQYF. This chain joins TRBV6-4 and TRBJ2-3; 8 nucleotides agree with TRBD2. CDR1 MRHNA and CDR2 SNTAGT come from the germline V gene. The CDR3 consists of 12 residues. V trimming: 9 bases; J trimming: 1 base; junction bases outside the gene matches: 0.

This chain joins TRBV19 and TRBJ1-4, with a possible D match to TRBD1 (6 bases). Trimming stripped 9 bases from V and 8 bases from J, with 13 bases between. The CDR3 totals 12 residues. Germline lookup yields CDR1 LNHDA and CDR2 SQIVND (reference sequence). Here the CDR3 reads CASMRGREKLFF. CDR3 bases: TGTGCCAGCATGCGGGGGCGCGAAAAACTGTTTTTT.

This clone was picked up one time. This chain uses TRBV3-1 (or the pseudogene TRBV3-2) with TRBJ1-3, with 10 bases that match TRBD1. Germline trimming cut 4 bases from V and 2 bases from J; bases unmatched to any gene: 8. Germline CDR1 and CDR2: LGHDT and YNNKEL (reference sequence). This CDR3 region has 17 residues. CDR3 sequence reads: CASSRLAGTGAGNTIYF. The CDR3 DNA reads as TGTGCCAGCAGCCGCCTAGCCGGGACAGGGGCTGGAAACACCATATATTTT.

V gene TRBV19 combines with J gene TRBJ1-1, with 8 bases fitting TRBD1. The trim removed 7 bases at V and 0 bases at J, leaving 4 bases unmatched. The CDR3 has 14 amino acids. The germline V gene encodes CDR1 LNHDA and CDR2 SQIVND (reference sequence). CDR3 region: CASNPTGVNTEAFF. Here the CDR3 DNA reads TGTGCCAGTAACCCGACAGGGGTGAACACTGAAGCTTTCTTT.

V and J are TRBV5-1 and TRBJ2-3; D is possibly TRBD1 (5 bases). CDR1 and CDR2 from the germline V gene are SGHRS and YFSETQ. V was shortened by 4 bases and J by 4 bases, with 16 bases between the two germline ends. The CDR3 runs 15 residues. Written as DNA, the CDR3 is TGCGCCAGCAGCCATGTGGGTGGGGCCGCAGATACGCAGTATTTT. It translates to CASSHVGGAADTQYF.

V usage is TRBV18 and J usage is TRBJ1-1, with D perhaps matching TRBD1 (5 bases). Germline CDR1 is KGHSH and CDR2 is LQKENI. V lost 6 bases to trimming and J lost 1 base, with 9 bases between them. This CDR3 has 13 residues. This chain's CDR3 is CASSSTANTEAFF. In DNA, the CDR3 is TGTGCCAGCTCTTCGACAGCGAACACTGAAGCTTTCTTT.

The rearrangement joins TRBV6-2 or TRBV6-3 to TRBJ1-6; perhaps TRBD1 as D (5 bases). CDR1 MNHEY and CDR2 SVGEGT come from the germline V gene. This CDR3 is built from 16 residues. Trimming removed 6 bases from V and 10 bases from J, with 22 bases in between. The CDR3 protein is CASSQQERLGNSPLHF. As DNA, the CDR3 is TGTGCCAGCAGCCAACAGGAGAGGCTGGGGAACTCACCCCTCCACTTT.

V usage is TRBV28 and J usage is TRBJ2-7, with a weak D call TRBD2 (6 bases). In germline, CDR1 is MDHEN, CDR2 SYDVKM. Trimming took off 3 bases at V and 4 bases at J, with 7 bases between the two ends. The CDR3 has 12 amino acids. CDR3: CASSLAGYEQYF. The CDR3 DNA reads as TGTGCCAGCAGTTTGGCGGGATACGAGCAGTACTTC.